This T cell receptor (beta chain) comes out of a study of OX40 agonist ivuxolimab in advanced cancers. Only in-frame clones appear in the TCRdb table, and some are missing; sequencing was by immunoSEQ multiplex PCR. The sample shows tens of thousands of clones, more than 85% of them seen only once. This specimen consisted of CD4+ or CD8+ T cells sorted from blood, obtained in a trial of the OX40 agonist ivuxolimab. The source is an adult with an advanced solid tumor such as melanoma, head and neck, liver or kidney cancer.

CDR3 bases: TGTGCCAGCAGTATAGACATTTACGAGCAGTACTTC. The encoded protein is CASSIDIYEQYF. The chain employs TRBV6-1 and TRBJ2-7; D call uncertain. Germline lookup yields CDR1 MNHNS and CDR2 SASEGT. The CDR3 runs 12 residues. The V gene lost 5 bases and the J gene lost 4 bases, with 9 bases spanning the gap.